The present TCR beta chain was sequenced within a study of cytomegalovirus exposure and HLA in healthy donors. Study-level findings and limits: Confirmation in vitro established that a few CMV-associated chains were specific for CMV antigens. Within an earlier analysis, most TCR beta V segments proved productive either about 87% or about 30% of the time. It was approximately 150 TCR beta chains that were listed as cytomegalovirus-associated.

The PCR employed 60 Vbeta primers together with 13 Jbeta primers. In the authors' workflow: Counted up in a later analysis, unique TCR beta chains came to 60 million to 95 million, with about 9.9 million shared. The repertoire was sequenced with immunoSEQ multiplex PCR; TCRdb's copy has only in-frame clones and lacks some. That table supplies the V and J calls and clone size; D and trimming were determined from the DNA. The repertoire includes 95,000 to 100,000 clones, about 80% of them detected once, and more than 6% sits in the top ten. On this clone: Its antigen is unidentified.

This sequence originates from a man aged 40-50 years in good health and CMV-seropositive. The sequenced sample was PBMCs.

CDR3 DNA: TGTGCCAGCAGCCCTAGTGGTAGTGCCTATGGCTACACCTTC. Translated: CASSPSGSAYGYTF. The V and J genes are TRBV9 and TRBJ1-2; D is unclear. There are 14 residues in the CDR3. Trimming pared 4 bases from V and 4 bases from J, leaving 14 bases between. CDR1 is SGDLS and CDR2 is YYNGEE in the germline V gene.